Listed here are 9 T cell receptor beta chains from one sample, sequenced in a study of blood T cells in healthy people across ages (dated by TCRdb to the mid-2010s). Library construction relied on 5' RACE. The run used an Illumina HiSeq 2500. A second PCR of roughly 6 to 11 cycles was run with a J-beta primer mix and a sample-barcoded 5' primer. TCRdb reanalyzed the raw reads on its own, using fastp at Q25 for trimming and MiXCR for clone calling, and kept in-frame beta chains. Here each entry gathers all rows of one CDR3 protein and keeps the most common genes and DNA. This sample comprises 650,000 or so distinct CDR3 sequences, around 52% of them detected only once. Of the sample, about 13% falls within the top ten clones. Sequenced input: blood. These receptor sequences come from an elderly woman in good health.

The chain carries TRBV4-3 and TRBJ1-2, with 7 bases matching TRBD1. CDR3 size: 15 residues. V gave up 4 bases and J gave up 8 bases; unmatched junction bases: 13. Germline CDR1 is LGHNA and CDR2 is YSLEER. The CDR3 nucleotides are TGCGCCAGCAGCCCGTACCGGACAGGCCTTGGGGGCTACACCTTC. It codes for CASSPYRTGLGGYTF.

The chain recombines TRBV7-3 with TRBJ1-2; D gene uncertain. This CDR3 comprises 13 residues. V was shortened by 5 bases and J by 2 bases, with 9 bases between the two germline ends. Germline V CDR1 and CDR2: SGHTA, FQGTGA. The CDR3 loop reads CASSHPPNYGYTF. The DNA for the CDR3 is TGTGCCAGCAGCCATCCTCCGAACTATGGCTACACCTTC.

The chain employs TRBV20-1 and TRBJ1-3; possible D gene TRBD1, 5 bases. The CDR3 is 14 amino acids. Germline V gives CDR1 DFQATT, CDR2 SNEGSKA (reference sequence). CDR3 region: CSAPSQGGGNTIYF. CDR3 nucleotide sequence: TGCAGCGCGCCGTCTCAGGGCGGTGGAAACACCATATATTTT.

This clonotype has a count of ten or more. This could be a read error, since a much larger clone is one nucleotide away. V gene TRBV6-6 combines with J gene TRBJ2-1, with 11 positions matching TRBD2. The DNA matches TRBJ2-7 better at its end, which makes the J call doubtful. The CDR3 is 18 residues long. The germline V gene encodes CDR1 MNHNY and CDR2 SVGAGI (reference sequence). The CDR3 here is CASSYSSPSGGIYNEQYF. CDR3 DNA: TGTGCCAGCAGTTACTCGTCCCCTAGCGGGGGGATTTACAATGAGCAGTACTTC.

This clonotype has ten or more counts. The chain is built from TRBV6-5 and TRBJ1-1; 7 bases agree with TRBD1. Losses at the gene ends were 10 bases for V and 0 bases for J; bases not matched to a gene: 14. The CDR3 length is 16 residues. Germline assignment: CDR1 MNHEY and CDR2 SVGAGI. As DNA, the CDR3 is TGTGCCACCCTCCGACGACAGGGTCGATTGAACACTGAAGCTTTCTTT. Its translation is CATLRRQGRLNTEAFF.

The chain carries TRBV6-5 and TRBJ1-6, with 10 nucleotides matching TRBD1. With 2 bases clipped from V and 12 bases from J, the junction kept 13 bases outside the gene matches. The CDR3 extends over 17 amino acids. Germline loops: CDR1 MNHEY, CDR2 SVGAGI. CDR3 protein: CASSYGFRTGGSVPLHF. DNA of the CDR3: TGTGCCAGCAGTTACGGGTTCCGGACAGGGGGTAGTGTACCCCTCCACTTT.

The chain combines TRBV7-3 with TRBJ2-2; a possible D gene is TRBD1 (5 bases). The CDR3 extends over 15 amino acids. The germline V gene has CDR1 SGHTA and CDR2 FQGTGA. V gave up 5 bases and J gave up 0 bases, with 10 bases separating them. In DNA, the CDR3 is TGTGCCAGCAGCCCCTGGGGCACGAACACCGGGGAGCTGTTTTTT. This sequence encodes CASSPWGTNTGELFF. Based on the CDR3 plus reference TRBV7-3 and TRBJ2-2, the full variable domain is GAGVSQTPSNKVTEKGKYVELRCDPISGHTALYWYRQSLGQGPEFLIYFQGTGAADDSGLPNDRFFAVRPEGSVSTLKIQRTERGDSAVYLCASSPWGTNTGELFFGEGSRLTVL.

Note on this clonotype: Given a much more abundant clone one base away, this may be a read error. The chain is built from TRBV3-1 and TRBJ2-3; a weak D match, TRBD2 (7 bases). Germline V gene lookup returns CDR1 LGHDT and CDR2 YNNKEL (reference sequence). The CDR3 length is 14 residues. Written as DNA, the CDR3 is TGTGCCAGCAGCCATCGCGGGGGCACAGATACGCAGAATTTT. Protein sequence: CASSHRGGTDTQNF.

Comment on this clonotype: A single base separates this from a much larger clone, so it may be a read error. CDR3 loop: CAGSVDGTSYNEQFF. CDR3 nucleotide sequence: TGTGCCGGCAGCGTAGATGGCACCTCCTACAATGAGCAGTTCTTC. The chain has TRBV9 and TRBJ2-1; D call uncertain. The CDR3 runs 15 residues. CDR1 and CDR2 from the germline V gene are SGDLS and YYNGEE.